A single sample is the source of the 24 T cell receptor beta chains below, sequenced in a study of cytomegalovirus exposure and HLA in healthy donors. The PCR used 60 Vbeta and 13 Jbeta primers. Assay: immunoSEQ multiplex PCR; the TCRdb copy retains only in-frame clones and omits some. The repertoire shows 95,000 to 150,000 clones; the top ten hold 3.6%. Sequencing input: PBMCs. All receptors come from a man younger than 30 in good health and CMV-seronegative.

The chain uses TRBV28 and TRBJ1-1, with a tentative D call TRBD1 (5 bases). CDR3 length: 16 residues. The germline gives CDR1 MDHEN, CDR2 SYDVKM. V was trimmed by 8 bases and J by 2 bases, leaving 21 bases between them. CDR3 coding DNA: TGTGCCAGCTCATCTCCAGGGATAACACCCAACACTGAAGCTTTCTTT. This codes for CASSSPGITPNTEAFF. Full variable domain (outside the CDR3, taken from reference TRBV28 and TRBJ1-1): DVKVTQSSRYLVKRTGEKVFLECVQDMDHENMFWYRQDPGLGLRLIYFSYDVKMKEKGDIPEGYSVSREKKERFSLILESASTNQTSMYLCASSSPGITPNTEAFFGQGTRLTVV.

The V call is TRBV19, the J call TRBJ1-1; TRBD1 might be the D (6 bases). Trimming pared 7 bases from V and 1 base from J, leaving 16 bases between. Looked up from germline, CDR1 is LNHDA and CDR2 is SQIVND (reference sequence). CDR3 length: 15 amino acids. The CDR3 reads CASTLTGSPNTEAFF. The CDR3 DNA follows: TGTGCCAGTACCTTGACAGGTTCCCCGAACACTGAAGCTTTCTTT.

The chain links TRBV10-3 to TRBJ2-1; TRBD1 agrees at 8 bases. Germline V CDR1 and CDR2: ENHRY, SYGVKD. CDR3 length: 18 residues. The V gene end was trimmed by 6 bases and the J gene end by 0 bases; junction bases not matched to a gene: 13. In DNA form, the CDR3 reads TGTGCCATCAGGCCGGGGGTGGGACAGGAGAGCTCCTACAATGAGCAGTTCTTC. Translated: CAIRPGVGQESSYNEQFF.

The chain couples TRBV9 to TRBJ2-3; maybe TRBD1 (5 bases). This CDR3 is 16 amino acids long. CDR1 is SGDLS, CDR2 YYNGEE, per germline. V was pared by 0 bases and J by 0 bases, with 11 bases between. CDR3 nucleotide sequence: TGTGCCAGCAGCGTAGAGGTGACAGTAAGCACAGATACGCAGTATTTT. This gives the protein CASSVEVTVSTDTQYF.

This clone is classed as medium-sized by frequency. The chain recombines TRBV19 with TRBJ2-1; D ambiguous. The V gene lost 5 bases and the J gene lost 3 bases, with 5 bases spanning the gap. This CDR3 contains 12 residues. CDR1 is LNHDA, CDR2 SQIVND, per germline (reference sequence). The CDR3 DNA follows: TGTGCCAGTAGTCTCTACTACAATGAGCAGTTCTTC. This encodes CASSLYYNEQFF.

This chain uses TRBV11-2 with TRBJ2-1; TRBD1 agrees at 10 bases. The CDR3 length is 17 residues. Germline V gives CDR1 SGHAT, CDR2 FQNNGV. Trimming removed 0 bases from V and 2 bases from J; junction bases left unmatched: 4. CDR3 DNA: TGTGCCAGCAGCTTAGAGGGGGACAGGGGTCCCTACAATGAGCAGTTCTTC. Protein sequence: CASSLEGDRGPYNEQFF.

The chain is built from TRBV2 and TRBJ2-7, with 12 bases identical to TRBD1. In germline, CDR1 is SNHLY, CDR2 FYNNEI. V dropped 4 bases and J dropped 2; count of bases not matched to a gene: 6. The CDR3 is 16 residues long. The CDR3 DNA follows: TGTGCCAGCAGTGCGAATAGGGACAGGGGGCCCTACGAGCAGTACTTC. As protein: CASSANRDRGPYEQYF. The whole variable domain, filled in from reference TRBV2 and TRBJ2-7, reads EPEVTQTPSHQVTQMGQEVILRCVPISNHLYFYWYRQILGQKVEFLVSFYNNEISEKSEIFDDQFSVERPDGSNFTLKIRSTKLEDSAMYFCASSANRDRGPYEQYFGPGTRLTVT.

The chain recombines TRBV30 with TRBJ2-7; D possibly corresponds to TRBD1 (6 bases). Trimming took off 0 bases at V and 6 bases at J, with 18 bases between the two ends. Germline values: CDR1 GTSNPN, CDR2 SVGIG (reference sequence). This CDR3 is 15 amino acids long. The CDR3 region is CAWSVLQGVGGEQYF. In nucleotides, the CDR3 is TGTGCCTGGAGTGTACTACAGGGCGTAGGGGGCGAGCAGTACTTC. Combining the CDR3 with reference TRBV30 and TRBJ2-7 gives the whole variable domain SQTIHQWPATLVQPVGSPLSLECTVEGTSNPNLYWYRQAAGRGLQLLFYSVGIGQISSEVPQNLSASRPQDRQFILSSKKLLLSDSGFYLCAWSVLQGVGGEQYFGPGTRLTVT.

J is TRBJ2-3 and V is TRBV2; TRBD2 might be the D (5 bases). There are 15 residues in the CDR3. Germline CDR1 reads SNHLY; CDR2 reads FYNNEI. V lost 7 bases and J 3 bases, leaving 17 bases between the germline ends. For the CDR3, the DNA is TGTGCCAGCAAGGCGCAGGAGGTGCGGACAGATACGCAGTATTTT. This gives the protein CASKAQEVRTDTQYF.

CDR3 sequence (DNA): TGTGCCAGCAGCTCCTTCGACAGGGGCTATGGCTACACCTTC. Its translation is CASSSFDRGYGYTF. The rearrangement uses TRBV7-2 and TRBJ1-2, with 8 bases that match TRBD1. Germline trimming cut 4 bases from V and 4 bases from J; bases unmatched to any gene: 5. The CDR3 totals 14 residues. Germline V gene data show CDR1 as SGHTA and CDR2 as FQGNSA.

The CDR3 protein is CASSGLSYEQYF. CDR3 nucleotide sequence: TGTGCCAGCAGTGGCCTTTCCTACGAGCAGTACTTC. This chain joins TRBV28 and TRBJ2-7; no clear D. Trimming took 5 bases from V and 1 from J, leaving 6 bases between them. There are 12 residues in the CDR3. In germline, CDR1 is MDHEN, CDR2 SYDVKM.

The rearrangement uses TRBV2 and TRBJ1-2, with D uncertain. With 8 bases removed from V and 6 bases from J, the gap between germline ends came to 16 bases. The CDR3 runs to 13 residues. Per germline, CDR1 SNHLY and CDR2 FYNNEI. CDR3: CASVLETFNGYTF. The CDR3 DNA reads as TGTGCCAGCGTCCTTGAGACATTCAATGGCTACACCTTC.

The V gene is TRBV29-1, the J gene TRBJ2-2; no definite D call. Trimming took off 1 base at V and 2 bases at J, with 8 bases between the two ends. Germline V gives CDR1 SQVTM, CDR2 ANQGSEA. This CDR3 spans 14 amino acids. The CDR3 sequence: CSVEGLSNTGELFF. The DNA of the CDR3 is TGCAGCGTTGAAGGACTGTCTAACACCGGGGAGCTGTTTTTT.

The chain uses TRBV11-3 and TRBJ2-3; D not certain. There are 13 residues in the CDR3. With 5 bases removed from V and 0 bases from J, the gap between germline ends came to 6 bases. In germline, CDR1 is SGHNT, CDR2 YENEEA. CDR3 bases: TGTGCCAGCAGCACCGGGAGCACAGATACGCAGTATTTT. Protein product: CASSTGSTDTQYF.

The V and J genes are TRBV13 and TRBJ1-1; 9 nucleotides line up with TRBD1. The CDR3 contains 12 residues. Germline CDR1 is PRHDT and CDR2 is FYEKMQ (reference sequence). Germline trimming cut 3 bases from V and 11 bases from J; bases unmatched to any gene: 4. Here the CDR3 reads CASSFDRGVAFF. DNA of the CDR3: TGTGCCAGCAGCTTCGACAGGGGGGTTGCTTTCTTT.

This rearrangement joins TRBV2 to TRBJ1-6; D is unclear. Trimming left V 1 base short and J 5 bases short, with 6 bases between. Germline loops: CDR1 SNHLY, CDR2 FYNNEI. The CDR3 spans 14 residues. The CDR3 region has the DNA TGTGCCAGCAGTGAAGGCCAGAATAATTCACCCCTCCACTTT. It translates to CASSEGQNNSPLHF.

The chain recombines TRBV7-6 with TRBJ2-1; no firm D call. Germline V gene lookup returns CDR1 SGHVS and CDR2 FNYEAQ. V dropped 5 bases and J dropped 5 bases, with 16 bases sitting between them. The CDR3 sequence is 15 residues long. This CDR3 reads CASSPNINYNNEQFF. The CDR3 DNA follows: TGTGCCAGCAGCCCTAATATCAACTACAACAATGAGCAGTTCTTC.

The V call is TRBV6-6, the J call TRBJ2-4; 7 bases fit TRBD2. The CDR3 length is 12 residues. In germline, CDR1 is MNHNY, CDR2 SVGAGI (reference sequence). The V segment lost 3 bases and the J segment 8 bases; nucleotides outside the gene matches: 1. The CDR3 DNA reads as TGTGCCAGCAGTTATGGGGGGGACATTCAGTACTTC. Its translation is CASSYGGDIQYF.

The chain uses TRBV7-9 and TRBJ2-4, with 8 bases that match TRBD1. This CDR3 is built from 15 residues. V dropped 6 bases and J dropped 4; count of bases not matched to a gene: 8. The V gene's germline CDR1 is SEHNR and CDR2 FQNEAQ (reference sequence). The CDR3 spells CASSPDRVAKNIQYF. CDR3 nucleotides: TGTGCCAGCAGTCCGGACAGGGTGGCAAAAAACATTCAGTACTTC.

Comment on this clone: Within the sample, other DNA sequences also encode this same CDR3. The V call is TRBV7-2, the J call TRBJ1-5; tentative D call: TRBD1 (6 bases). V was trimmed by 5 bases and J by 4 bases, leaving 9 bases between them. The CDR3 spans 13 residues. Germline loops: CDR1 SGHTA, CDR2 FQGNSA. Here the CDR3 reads CASSPQGNQPQHF. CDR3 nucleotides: TGTGCCAGCAGCCCACAGGGAAATCAGCCCCAGCATTTT. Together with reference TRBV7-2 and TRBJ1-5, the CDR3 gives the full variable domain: GAGVSQSPSNKVTEKGKDVELRCDPISGHTALYWYRQSLGQGLEFLIYFQGNSAPDKSGLPSDRFSAERTGGSVSTLTIQRTQQEDSAVYLCASSPQGNQPQHFGDGTRLSIL.

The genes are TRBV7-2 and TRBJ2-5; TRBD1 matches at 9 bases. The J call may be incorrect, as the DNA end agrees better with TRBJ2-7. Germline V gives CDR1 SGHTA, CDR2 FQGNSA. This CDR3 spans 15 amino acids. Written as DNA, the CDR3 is TGTGCCAGCAGGGCCGGGACAGGGACTAAGTACGAGCAGTACTTC. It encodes CASRAGTGTKYEQYF.

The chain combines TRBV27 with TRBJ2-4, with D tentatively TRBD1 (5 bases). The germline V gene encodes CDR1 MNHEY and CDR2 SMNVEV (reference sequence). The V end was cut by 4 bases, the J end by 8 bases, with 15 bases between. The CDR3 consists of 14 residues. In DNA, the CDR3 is TGTGCCAGCAGTTCAGACACAGGAAGGTACATTCAGTACTTC. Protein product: CASSSDTGRYIQYF.

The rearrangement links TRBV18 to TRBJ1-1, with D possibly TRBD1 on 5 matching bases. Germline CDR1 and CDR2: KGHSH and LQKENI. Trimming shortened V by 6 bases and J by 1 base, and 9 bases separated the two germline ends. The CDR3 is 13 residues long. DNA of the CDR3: TGTGCCAGCTCGGGAGGACAGAACACTGAAGCTTTCTTT. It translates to CASSGGQNTEAFF.

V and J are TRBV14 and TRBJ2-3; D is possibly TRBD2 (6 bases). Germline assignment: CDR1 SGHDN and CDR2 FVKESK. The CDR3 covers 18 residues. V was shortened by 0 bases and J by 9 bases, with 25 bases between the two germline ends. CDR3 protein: CASSQESTPGLIEGTQYF. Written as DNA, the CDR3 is TGTGCCAGCAGCCAAGAGTCTACCCCGGGACTTATAGAGGGAACGCAGTATTTT.